Reported below is one TCR beta chain. Antigen: not known. Individuals having autoimmune disease history or systemic immunosuppression were not enrolled. The entry originates in a study of OX40 agonist ivuxolimab in advanced cancers. Study-wide background: Prior anti-PD-1, anti-PD-L1 or anti-CTLA-4 therapy did not bar entry, and about 40% had some. Regarding the study as a whole: Averaging showed that CD8+ T cells had more expanded clones than CD4+ did. It was also the case that some nonresponders had low normalized T-cell clonal expansion.

This table comes from immunoSEQ multiplex PCR, and its TCRdb copy is limited to in-frame clones, with some not included. The table includes approximately 41,000 clones, roughly nine tenths detected once. In germline, CDR1 is SGDLS, CDR2 YYNGEE. The V end was cut by 3 bases, the J end by 0 bases, with 15 bases between. The length of the CDR3 is 16 residues. This chain links TRBV9 with TRBJ2-5, with D possibly matching TRBD1 (6 bases). This material consisted of CD4+ or CD8+ T cells sorted from blood, taken in a trial of the OX40 agonist ivuxolimab. The TCR originated in an adult with an advanced solid tumor such as melanoma, head and neck, liver or kidney cancer. This chain's CDR3 is CASSATGSGNQETQYF. The CDR3 nucleotides read TGTGCCAGCAGCGCCACAGGGAGCGGAAACCAAGAGACCCAGTACTTC. Full variable domain (rest looked up from reference TRBV9 and TRBJ2-5): DSGVTQTPKHLITATGQRVTLRCSPRSGDLSVYWYQQSLDQGLQFLIQYYNGEERAKGNILERFSAQQFPDLHSELNLSSLELGDSALYFCASSATGSGNQETQYFGPGTRLLVL.